The rows below give T cell receptor beta chains drawn from one sample of a study of shared clonotypes between healthy human individuals. Sequencing was performed with immunoSEQ multiplex PCR; in TCRdb, only in-frame clones are kept and a portion is missing. The profile shows about 600,000 clones, around 97% of them singletons. Material for sequencing was naive CD4+ T cells sorted from blood. The receptors stem from a woman in her twenties or thirties in good health. CDR3s include the opening cysteine and the closing phenylalanine or tryptophan. A D gene is named only where the DNA matches it firmly. Size values are once, few and many counts, or a class for expanded clones, and some rows have none.

j_call: TRBJ2-7
v_call: TRBV2
d_call: -
clone_size: -
cdr3_aa: CASSDGQSYEQYF
cdr3_nt: TGTGCCAGCAGTGATGGCCAAAGCTACGAGCAGTACTTC

j_call: TRBJ1-2
v_call: TRBV5-6
d_call: -
clone_size: once
cdr3_aa: CASSLAGRYHGYTF
cdr3_nt: TGTGCCAGCAGCTTGGCCGGCAGATATCATGGCTACACCTTC

j_call: TRBJ1-4
v_call: TRBV28
d_call: -
clone_size: -
cdr3_aa: CASSTGERATNEKLFF
cdr3_nt: TGTGCCAGCAGTACCGGGGAAAGGGCAACTAATGAAAAACTGTTTTTT

j_call: TRBJ2-7
v_call: TRBV9
d_call: TRBD1
clone_size: -
cdr3_aa: CASSDRDRGHEQYF
cdr3_nt: TGTGCCAGCAGCGACCGGGACAGGGGGCACGAGCAGTACTTC

j_call: TRBJ2-3
v_call: TRBV7-9
d_call: TRBD2
clone_size: -
cdr3_aa: CASSPPRGSLDTQYF
cdr3_nt: TGTGCCAGCAGCCCTCCTCGCGGGAGTCTAGATACGCAGTATTTT

j_call: TRBJ2-1
v_call: TRBV5-1
d_call: -
clone_size: -
cdr3_aa: CASGRGPNYNEQFF
cdr3_nt: TGCGCCAGCGGACGAGGTCCCAACTACAATGAGCAGTTCTTC

j_call: TRBJ1-3
v_call: TRBV5-1
d_call: TRBD1
clone_size: -
cdr3_aa: CASSRQGESGNTIYF
cdr3_nt: TGCGCCAGCAGCCGACAGGGGGAGTCTGGAAACACCATATATTTT

j_call: TRBJ2-5
v_call: TRBV28
d_call: -
clone_size: -
cdr3_aa: CASSSQETQYF
cdr3_nt: TGTGCCAGCAGTTCTCAAGAGACCCAGTACTTC

j_call: TRBJ2-5
v_call: TRBV5-1
d_call: -
clone_size: -
cdr3_aa: CASSLSPGEETQYF
cdr3_nt: TGCGCCAGCAGCTTGTCCCCGGGGGAAGAGACCCAGTACTTC

j_call: TRBJ2-1
v_call: TRBV6-1
d_call: TRBD2
clone_size: -
cdr3_aa: CASREIAGAHNEQFF
cdr3_nt: TGTGCCAGCAGGGAAATAGCGGGAGCGCACAATGAGCAGTTCTTC

j_call: TRBJ2-2
v_call: TRBV6-1
d_call: -
clone_size: -
cdr3_aa: CASSASGRTNTGELFF
cdr3_nt: TGTGCCAGCAGTGCCTCCGGGAGAACGAACACCGGGGAGCTGTTTTTT

j_call: TRBJ2-1
v_call: TRBV28
d_call: TRBD2
clone_size: -
cdr3_aa: CASSLPQGREINEQFF
cdr3_nt: TGTGCCAGCAGTTTGCCCCAAGGGCGGGAGATCAATGAGCAGTTCTTC

j_call: TRBJ1-2
v_call: TRBV6-1
d_call: -
clone_size: -
cdr3_aa: CASSERLGYGYTF
cdr3_nt: TGTGCCAGCAGTGAGCGTTTAGGCTATGGCTACACCTTC

j_call: TRBJ2-3
v_call: TRBV5-1
d_call: TRBD2
clone_size: -
cdr3_aa: CASSGLAGVKDTQYF
cdr3_nt: TGCGCCAGCAGTGGCCTAGCGGGAGTGAAGGATACGCAGTATTTT

j_call: TRBJ2-7
v_call: TRBV28
d_call: TRBD1
clone_size: -
cdr3_aa: CASSIPTGVDEQYF
cdr3_nt: TGTGCCAGCAGTATCCCGACAGGGGTCGACGAGCAGTACTTC

j_call: TRBJ2-5
v_call: TRBV5-1
d_call: -
clone_size: -
cdr3_aa: CASSLGGLSQETQYF
cdr3_nt: TGCGCCAGCAGCTTAGGCGGGCTTAGCCAAGAGACCCAGTACTTC

j_call: TRBJ2-3
v_call: TRBV11-2
d_call: TRBD1
clone_size: -
cdr3_aa: CASSFRMTGGSADTQYF
cdr3_nt: TGTGCCAGCAGCTTTAGGATGACAGGGGGATCCGCAGATACGCAGTATTTT

j_call: TRBJ2-7
v_call: TRBV6-6
d_call: -
clone_size: once
cdr3_aa: CASSDSGPTYEQYF
cdr3_nt: TGTGCCAGCAGCGATAGCGGTCCTACCTACGAGCAGTACTTC

j_call: TRBJ1-3
v_call: TRBV28
d_call: -
clone_size: -
cdr3_aa: CASSLGGIPGNTIYF
cdr3_nt: TGTGCCAGCAGTCTAGGGGGTATCCCTGGAAACACCATATATTTT

j_call: TRBJ2-7
v_call: TRBV5-4
d_call: TRBD2
clone_size: -
cdr3_aa: CASSLKRETVSYEQYF
cdr3_nt: TGTGCCAGCAGCTTGAAGCGGGAGACCGTTTCCTACGAGCAGTACTTC

j_call: TRBJ2-7
v_call: TRBV2
d_call: -
clone_size: -
cdr3_aa: CASMSRTAGPYEQYF
cdr3_nt: TGTGCCAGCATGAGTAGGACCGCGGGTCCCTACGAGCAGTACTTC

j_call: TRBJ2-6
v_call: TRBV4-1
d_call: -
clone_size: -
cdr3_aa: CASSQQPGGSGANVLTF
cdr3_nt: TGCGCCAGCAGCCAACAGCCTGGGGGCTCTGGGGCCAACGTCCTGACTTTC

j_call: TRBJ2-2
v_call: TRBV11-2
d_call: -
clone_size: -
cdr3_aa: CASSPRSKVNTGELFF
cdr3_nt: TGTGCCAGCAGCCCCCGGTCAAAGGTGAACACCGGGGAGCTGTTTTTT

j_call: TRBJ2-1
v_call: TRBV5-1
d_call: TRBD2
clone_size: -
cdr3_aa: CASSLGLAGSLNRFF
cdr3_nt: TGCGCCAGCAGCTTGGGACTAGCGGGCTCTTTAAATCGATTCTTC

j_call: TRBJ2-2
v_call: TRBV19
d_call: -
clone_size: -
cdr3_aa: CASNRGFYNTGELFF
cdr3_nt: TGTGCCAGTAACCGGGGGTTCTATAACACCGGGGAGCTGTTTTTT

j_call: TRBJ2-5
v_call: TRBV27
d_call: -
clone_size: -
cdr3_aa: CASRSAQETQYF
cdr3_nt: TGTGCCAGCAGGTCCGCCCAAGAGACCCAGTACTTC

j_call: TRBJ2-5
v_call: TRBV7-8
d_call: -
clone_size: -
cdr3_aa: CASSLAPGAKETQYF
cdr3_nt: TGTGCCAGCAGCTTAGCTCCGGGGGCAAAAGAGACCCAGTACTTC

j_call: TRBJ2-7
v_call: TRBV25-1
d_call: TRBD1
clone_size: -
cdr3_aa: CASSEADRGLGEQYF
cdr3_nt: TGTGCCAGCAGTGAAGCGGACAGGGGGCTTGGGGAGCAGTACTTC

j_call: TRBJ2-5
v_call: TRBV7-9
d_call: TRBD2
clone_size: once
cdr3_aa: CASSTVASGIAMKETQYF
cdr3_nt: TGTGCCAGCAGTACGGTGGCTAGCGGGATTGCTATGAAGGAGACCCAGTACTTC

j_call: TRBJ1-4
v_call: TRBV7-9
d_call: -
clone_size: -
cdr3_aa: CASSATGVQGEKLFF
cdr3_nt: TGTGCCAGCAGCGCTACGGGAGTACAAGGAGAAAAACTGTTTTTT

j_call: TRBJ2-2
v_call: TRBV18
d_call: -
clone_size: -
cdr3_aa: CASSPLSSPGGELFF
cdr3_nt: TGTGCCAGCTCACCACTTTCATCTCCGGGGGGGGAGCTGTTTTTT

j_call: TRBJ2-1
v_call: TRBV5-1
d_call: -
clone_size: -
cdr3_aa: CASSSRVESEQFF
cdr3_nt: TGCGCCAGCAGCTCGCGGGTGGAAAGTGAGCAGTTCTTC

j_call: TRBJ1-1
v_call: TRBV29-1
d_call: -
clone_size: -
cdr3_aa: CSVVRLFATEAFF
cdr3_nt: TGCAGCGTTGTACGGCTCTTTGCCACTGAAGCTTTCTTT

j_call: TRBJ2-7
v_call: TRBV27
d_call: -
clone_size: -
cdr3_aa: CASSRRGPYEQYF
cdr3_nt: TGTGCCAGCAGCCGGCGGGGTCCCTACGAGCAGTACTTC

j_call: TRBJ1-1
v_call: TRBV28
d_call: -
clone_size: few
cdr3_aa: CASSLGVMNTEAFF
cdr3_nt: TGTGCCAGCAGTCTAGGGGTCATGAACACTGAAGCTTTCTTT

j_call: TRBJ2-2
v_call: TRBV6-1
d_call: TRBD2
clone_size: -
cdr3_aa: CASSDRLAGATGELFF
cdr3_nt: TGTGCCAGCAGTGATCGGCTAGCGGGAGCTACCGGGGAGCTGTTTTTT

j_call: TRBJ2-7
v_call: TRBV6-5
d_call: TRBD2
clone_size: -
cdr3_aa: CASSTGLAGSYEQYF
cdr3_nt: TGTGCCAGCAGCACCGGACTAGCGGGCTCCTACGAGCAGTACTTC

j_call: TRBJ2-7
v_call: TRBV5-6
d_call: -
clone_size: -
cdr3_aa: CASSLRPEAYEQYF
cdr3_nt: TGTGCCAGCAGCTTGCGGCCGGAAGCCTACGAGCAGTACTTC

j_call: TRBJ2-3
v_call: TRBV7-2
d_call: -
clone_size: -
cdr3_aa: CASSFHWDEQYF
cdr3_nt: TGTGCCAGCAGCTTTCATTGGGACGAGCAGTATTTT

j_call: TRBJ2-7
v_call: TRBV5-1
d_call: -
clone_size: -
cdr3_aa: CASTRDSSSYEQYF
cdr3_nt: TGCGCCAGCACCCGGGACTCTAGCTCCTACGAGCAGTACTTC

j_call: TRBJ2-7
v_call: TRBV5-4
d_call: TRBD2
clone_size: -
cdr3_aa: CASSLVGTSGRVAYEQYF
cdr3_nt: TGTGCCAGCAGCTTGGTTGGGACTAGCGGGAGGGTGGCCTACGAGCAGTACTTC

j_call: TRBJ2-1
v_call: TRBV4-2
d_call: TRBD2
clone_size: once
cdr3_aa: CASSQPPAGEYNEQFF
cdr3_nt: TGTGCCAGCAGCCAACCCCCTGCGGGAGAATACAATGAGCAGTTCTTC

j_call: TRBJ2-1
v_call: TRBV18
d_call: TRBD2
clone_size: -
cdr3_aa: CASSPVTSGGTNQGEQFF
cdr3_nt: TGTGCCAGCTCACCTGTTACTAGCGGAGGGACAAACCAGGGGGAGCAGTTCTTC

j_call: TRBJ2-2
v_call: TRBV28
d_call: TRBD1
clone_size: -
cdr3_aa: CASRPPGQGIANTGELFF
cdr3_nt: TGTGCCAGCAGGCCCCCGGGACAGGGAATAGCGAACACCGGGGAGCTGTTTTTT

j_call: TRBJ2-1
v_call: TRBV28
d_call: -
clone_size: -
cdr3_aa: CASSSLRQTEQFF
cdr3_nt: TGTGCCAGCAGTTCCCTCAGGCAAACTGAGCAGTTCTTC